This T cell receptor (beta chain) originates from a study of T cell responses to AZD1222 COVID-19 vaccine. Clones were sequenced by immunoSEQ multiplex PCR, and TCRdb holds only the in-frame ones, with some missing. The repertoire holds some 150,000 clones, with approximately 90% as singletons. The source material was peripheral blood, sampled on day 0 of AZD1222 vaccination. The sequence derives from an adult in good health.

The CDR3 bases are TGTGCCAGCAGTTGGGGGATACCCTCCTACAATGAGCAGTTCTTC. Translating gives CASSWGIPSYNEQFF. V and J are TRBV27 and TRBJ2-1, with D perhaps assigned TRBD1 or TRBD2 (5 bases each). The germline gives CDR1 MNHEY, CDR2 SMNVEV (reference sequence). With 4 bases removed from V and 0 bases from J, the gap between germline ends came to 10 bases. The CDR3 runs to 15 residues.